Listed below are T cell receptor beta chains from one sample, sequenced in a study of shared clonotypes between healthy human individuals. TCRdb keeps only in-frame clones here, not all; method: immunoSEQ multiplex PCR. The table lists about 490,000 clones, 76% of them singletons. Sequenced: PBMCs. These receptor sequences come from a woman in her forties in good health. Some clones in this sample may be carry-over from other donors' samples. Both conserved end residues are part of each CDR3. The D gene is left open where the match is weak. Expanded clones get a size class; other rows say once, few or many, or leave the size out.

d_gene,abundance,v_gene,j_gene,CDR3aa,CDR3nt
.,once,TRBV4-1,TRBJ1-1,CASSAAGLNTEAFF,TGCGCCAGCAGCGCGGCGGGGCTGAACACTGAAGCTTTCTTT
.,.,TRBV7-6,TRBJ2-7,CASSPPGLSYEQYF,TGTGCCAGCAGCCCCCCGGGACTCTCCTACGAGCAGTACTTC
.,.,TRBV29-1,TRBJ1-1,CSVVTQMNTEAFF,TGCAGCGTTGTAACGCAAATGAACACTGAAGCTTTCTTT
.,once,TRBV28,TRBJ1-1,CASSLSQENTEAFF,TGTGCCAGCAGTTTAAGTCAGGAGAACACTGAAGCTTTCTTT
TRBD2,.,TRBV5-6,TRBJ2-2,CASRQHGLAGGTGELFF,TGTGCCAGCAGACAACACGGACTAGCGGGAGGCACTGGGGAGCTGTTTTTT
.,.,TRBV6-5,TRBJ1-1,CASSYSGVLNTEAFF,TGTGCCAGCAGTTACTCGGGCGTTTTGAACACTGAAGCTTTCTTT
.,.,TRBV27,TRBJ2-7,CASSLTDLSEQYF,TGTGCCAGCAGTTTAACCGACCTCAGCGAGCAGTACTTC
TRBD2,.,TRBV6-5,TRBJ2-2,CASSYLLAAGELFF,TGTGCCAGCAGTTACCTGCTAGCGGCCGGGGAGCTGTTTTTT
.,.,TRBV27,TRBJ1-2,CASSLTFNYGYTF,TGTGCCAGCAGTTTGACCTTCAACTATGGCTACACCTTC
.,.,TRBV30,TRBJ2-7,CAWSRQSPYEQYF,TGTGCCTGGAGCAGACAGAGTCCTTACGAGCAGTACTTC
TRBD2,.,TRBV10-3,TRBJ2-4,CAISENGRENIQYF,TGTGCCATCAGTGAGAACGGGAGGGAAAACATTCAGTACTTC
.,.,TRBV28,TRBJ1-1,CASRLQQENTEAFF,TGTGCCAGCAGGCTACAACAGGAGAACACTGAAGCTTTCTTT
.,once,TRBV5-1,TRBJ2-1,CASSLGYGDEQFF,TGCGCCAGCAGCTTGGGTTATGGCGATGAGCAGTTCTTC
.,.,TRBV7-2,TRBJ2-3,CASSFLGLLADTQYF,TGTGCCAGCAGCTTTTTGGGACTGCTGGCCGATACGCAGTATTTT
.,.,TRBV11-2,TRBJ1-2,CASSLSLLYGYTF,TGTGCCAGCAGCTTAAGTCTTCTCTATGGCTACACCTTC
.,.,TRBV5-6,TRBJ2-2,CASSSLGGVTGELFF,TGTGCCAGCAGCTCTCTGGGCGGGGTGACCGGGGAGCTGTTTTTT
.,.,TRBV28,TRBJ1-2,CATRTFYGYTF,TGTGCCACCCGGACCTTTTATGGCTACACCTTC
TRBD1,once,TRBV28,TRBJ1-5,CASSLSAGGGQPQHF,TGTGCCAGCAGTTTAAGCGCAGGGGGCGGTCAGCCCCAGCATTTT
TRBD1,.,TRBV5-1,TRBJ1-2,CASSLSGTGLNYGYTF,TGCGCCAGCAGCTTGTCCGGGACAGGTCTTAACTATGGCTACACCTTC
.,.,TRBV27,TRBJ2-2,CASKLGGRNTGELFF,TGTGCCAGCAAACTAGGGGGACGCAACACCGGGGAGCTGTTTTTT
TRBD1,.,TRBV5-1,TRBJ1-4,CASSDPTGGREKLFF,TGCGCCAGCAGCGATCCAACAGGGGGCCGCGAAAAACTGTTTTTT
.,.,TRBV21-1,TRBJ2-7,CASSRLAHEQYF,TGTGCCAGCAGCCGACTAGCCCACGAGCAGTACTTC
.,.,TRBV2,TRBJ1-6,CASKGRLSSYNSPLHF,TGTGCCAGCAAGGGACGGCTTAGCTCCTATAATTCACCCCTCCACTTT
.,.,TRBV13,TRBJ1-1,CASSFKGQANTEAFF,TGTGCCAGCAGCTTTAAGGGACAAGCGAACACTGAAGCTTTCTTT
TRBD2,.,TRBV6-1,TRBJ2-7,CASRGLAGGSYEQYF,TGTGCCAGCAGGGGACTAGCGGGAGGATCCTACGAGCAGTACTTC
TRBD2,.,TRBV7-9,TRBJ2-5,CASSLSGRAGETQYF,TGTGCCAGCAGCTTAAGTGGGAGGGCCGGAGAGACCCAGTACTTC
TRBD1,.,TRBV10-3,TRBJ2-1,CAIRDRGLHEQFF,TGTGCCATCAGGGACAGGGGGCTTCATGAGCAGTTCTTC
.,.,TRBV9,TRBJ1-4,CASSAGQGQWEKLFF,TGTGCCAGCAGCGCAGGACAAGGGCAATGGGAAAAACTGTTTTTT
.,.,TRBV6-1,TRBJ2-1,CATYNYQDPYNEQFF,TGTGCCACCTACAACTACCAGGATCCTTACAATGAGCAGTTCTTC
.,.,TRBV4-1,TRBJ2-2,CASSTQRQNTGELFF,TGCGCCAGCAGCACACAGAGACAGAACACCGGGGAGCTGTTTTTT
TRBD1,.,TRBV18,TRBJ2-2,CASSPRTGDTGELFF,TGTGCCAGCTCACCGAGGACAGGGGACACCGGGGAGCTGTTTTTT
TRBD2,.,TRBV29-1,TRBJ2-3,CSVEDLAGGPSDTQYF,TGCAGCGTTGAAGATCTGGCGGGAGGGCCGTCGGATACGCAGTATTTT
.,.,TRBV5-3,TRBJ1-2,CARSLSFCQGSYGYTF,TGTGCCAGAAGCTTGTCATTTTGTCAGGGGAGTTATGGCTACACCTTC
TRBD1,.,TRBV29-1,TRBJ2-7,CSASVGQGLGEQYF,TGCAGCGCCTCCGTGGGACAGGGTTTAGGAGAGCAGTACTTC
.,.,TRBV7-2,TRBJ2-3,CASSLVGGITDTQYF,TGTGCCAGCAGCTTAGTTGGCGGGATCACAGATACGCAGTATTTT
.,.,TRBV29-1,TRBJ2-7,CSVEGGPPSDGEQYF,TGCAGCGTGGAGGGAGGCCCTCCGTCCGATGGCGAGCAGTACTTC
TRBD1,.,TRBV9,TRBJ1-1,CASSVQGGLDTEAFF,TGTGCCAGCAGCGTACAGGGGGGTTTGGACACTGAAGCTTTCTTT
.,.,TRBV10-3,TRBJ2-5,CAIKERLGAQETQYF,TGTGCCATCAAAGAGAGGCTGGGGGCCCAAGAGACCCAGTACTTC
TRBD2,.,TRBV7-2,TRBJ2-5,CASTIHSGSPETQYF,TGTGCCAGCACCATTCACAGCGGGAGCCCAGAGACCCAGTACTTC
.,.,TRBV28,TRBJ2-7,CASSPPRREKYEQYF,TGTGCCAGCAGTCCCCCACGCAGGGAGAAATACGAGCAGTACTTC
TRBD2,.,TRBV28,TRBJ2-1,CASIKRGGLINEQFF,TGTGCCAGCATCAAGCGGGGGGGGCTAATCAATGAGCAGTTCTTC
.,.,TRBV11-2,TRBJ2-3,CASSLAQGLSSTDTQYF,TGTGCCAGCAGCTTAGCCCAGGGTCTAAGTAGCACAGATACGCAGTATTTT
TRBD2,.,TRBV19,TRBJ2-3,CATSLAGSTDTQYF,TGTGCCACTTCACTAGCGGGGTCCACAGATACGCAGTATTTT
TRBD2,.,TRBV5-1,TRBJ2-1,CASSLLAGGPDNEQFF,TGCGCCAGCAGCTTGCTAGCGGGAGGGCCCGACAATGAGCAGTTCTTC
.,.,TRBV2,TRBJ2-5,CASSAQETQYF,TGTGCCAGCAGTGCCCAAGAGACCCAGTACTTC